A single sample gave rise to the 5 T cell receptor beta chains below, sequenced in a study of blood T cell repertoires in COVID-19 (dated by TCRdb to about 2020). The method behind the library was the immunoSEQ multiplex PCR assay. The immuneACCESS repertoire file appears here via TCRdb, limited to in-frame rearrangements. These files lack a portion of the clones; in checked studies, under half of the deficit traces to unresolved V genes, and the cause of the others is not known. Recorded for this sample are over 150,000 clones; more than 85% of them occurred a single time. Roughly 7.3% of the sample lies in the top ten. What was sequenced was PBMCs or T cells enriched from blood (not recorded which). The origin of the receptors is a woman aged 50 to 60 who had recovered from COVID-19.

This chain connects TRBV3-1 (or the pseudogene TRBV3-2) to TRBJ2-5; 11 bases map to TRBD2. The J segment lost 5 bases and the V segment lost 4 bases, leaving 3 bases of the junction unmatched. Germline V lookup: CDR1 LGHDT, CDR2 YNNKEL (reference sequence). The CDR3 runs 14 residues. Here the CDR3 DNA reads TGTGCCAGCAGCCTAGCGGGAGGGCAGGAGACCCAGTACTTC. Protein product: CASSLAGGQETQYF.

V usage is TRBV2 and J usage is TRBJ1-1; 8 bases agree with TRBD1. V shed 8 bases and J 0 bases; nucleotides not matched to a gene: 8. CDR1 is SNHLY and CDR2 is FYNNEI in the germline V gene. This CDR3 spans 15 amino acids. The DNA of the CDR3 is TGTGCCAGCGGCGAGGCAGGGGGCTTGAACACTGAAGCTTTCTTT. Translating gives CASGEAGGLNTEAFF.

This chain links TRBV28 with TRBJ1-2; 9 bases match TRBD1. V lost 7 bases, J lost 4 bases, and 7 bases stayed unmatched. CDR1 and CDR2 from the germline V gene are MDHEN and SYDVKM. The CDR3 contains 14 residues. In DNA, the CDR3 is TGTGCCAGCATTGGGACAGGGTTTCCCTATGGCTACACCTTC. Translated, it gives CASIGTGFPYGYTF.

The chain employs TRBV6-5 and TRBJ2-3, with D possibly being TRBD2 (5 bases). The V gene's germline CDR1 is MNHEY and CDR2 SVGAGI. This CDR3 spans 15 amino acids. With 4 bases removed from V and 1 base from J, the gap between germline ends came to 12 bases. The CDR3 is CASSSLGSGTDTQYF. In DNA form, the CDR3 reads TGTGCCAGCAGTTCGTTGGGTAGCGGCACAGATACGCAGTATTTT.

The CDR3 bases are TGTGCCAGCAGCCCTACAGGGGGGATACAGAAAGTCCTGACTTTC. This encodes CASSPTGGIQKVLTF. The chain uses TRBV7-3 and TRBJ2-6, with 8 bases identical to TRBD1. V shed 5 bases and J 13 bases; nucleotides not matched to a gene: 13. Looked up from germline, CDR1 is SGHTA and CDR2 is FQGTGA. The CDR3 loop spans 15 amino acids. Complete variable domain (other parts from reference TRBV7-3 and TRBJ2-6): GAGVSQTPSNKVTEKGKYVELRCDPISGHTALYWYRQSLGQGPEFLIYFQGTGAADDSGLPNDRFFAVRPEGSVSTLKIQRTERGDSAVYLCASSPTGGIQKVLTFGAGSRLTVL.